The rows below give T cell receptor beta chains drawn from one sample of a study of cytomegalovirus exposure and HLA in healthy donors. The repertoire was sequenced with immunoSEQ multiplex PCR; TCRdb's copy has only in-frame clones and lacks some. The sample carries about 43,000 clones, 51% recorded once. The sample comprised PBMCs. The receptors were gathered from a man aged 60 to 69 in good health and CMV-seronegative. Both conserved end residues are part of each CDR3. Fields, in order: J gene, clone size, V gene, D gene, CDR3 DNA, CDR3 protein. The D gene is left open where the match is weak. Size tells how often a clone was seen (once, few, many) or the class of an expanded clone, and some rows leave it out.

TRBJ2-6	-	TRBV7-3	-	TGTGCCAGCAGCCCTTCGGCTGGGGCCAACGTCCTGACTTTC	CASSPSAGANVLTF
TRBJ2-4	-	TRBV7-9	TRBD2	TGTGCCAGCAGCTTAGCGGGAGGGGTAGCCAAAAACATTCAGTACTTC	CASSLAGGVAKNIQYF
TRBJ2-3	-	TRBV29-1	-	TGCAGCGTTGCGGGGAGCACAGATACGCAGTATTTT	CSVAGSTDTQYF
TRBJ2-7	-	TRBV6-6	TRBD1	TGTGCCAGCAGTTTGGCAGGGGGCGAGCAGTACTTC	CASSLAGGEQYF
TRBJ1-5	once	TRBV2	TRBD1	TGTGCCAGCAGTGAAGACGGACAGGACTATCAGCCCCAGCATTTT	CASSEDGQDYQPQHF
TRBJ1-2	few	TRBV19	-	TGTGCCAGTAGTATATCCAGGGCCTATGGCTACACCTTC	CASSISRAYGYTF
TRBJ1-4	once	TRBV5-4	TRBD1	TGTGCCAGCAGCACCGACAGGGGTGAAAAACTGTTTTTT	CASSTDRGEKLFF
TRBJ2-7	-	TRBV29-1	TRBD1	TGCAGCGTGCTCGGAGATAGGGACAGAGGGATCGAGCAGTACTTC	CSVLGDRDRGIEQYF
TRBJ1-1	-	TRBV6-5	-	TGTGCCAGCAGTTACTCGCTGGCATTGAACACTGAAGCTTTCTTT	CASSYSLALNTEAFF
TRBJ2-5	-	TRBV10-2	TRBD1	TGCGCCAGCGGGGGACAGGGCGTGGGACAAGAGACCCAGTACTTC	CASGGQGVGQETQYF
TRBJ2-7	-	TRBV4-2	TRBD2	TGTGCCAGCAGCCAGTTCTCCGGGACTAGCTCCTACGAGCAGTACTTC	CASSQFSGTSSYEQYF
TRBJ2-7	few	TRBV4-1	-	TGCGCCAGCAGCCGAGTGGAGGTAGCCTACGAGCAGTACTTC	CASSRVEVAYEQYF
TRBJ2-7	few	TRBV5-1	-	TGCGCCAGCAGCTTGAGTAGTGTTCCGGACGAGCAGTACTTC	CASSLSSVPDEQYF
TRBJ2-3	-	TRBV7-3	-	TGTGCCAGCACCCCCCTCACAGATACGCAGTATTTT	CASTPLTDTQYF
TRBJ1-2	-	TRBV14	-	TGTGCCAGCAGCCGGGACATCGCCTATGGCTACACCTTC	CASSRDIAYGYTF
TRBJ1-1	few	TRBV30	-	TGTGCCTGGGGATTGGGGGGAGGGAAAACTGAAGCTTTCTTT	CAWGLGGGKTEAFF
TRBJ2-5	-	TRBV10-1	-	TGCGCCAGCAGTGATGGGACATCTGAGGGGGAGACCCAGTACTTC	CASSDGTSEGETQYF
TRBJ2-7	-	TRBV23-1	TRBD1	TGCGCCATCTTGACCGAGGGGGCATTCCGCGAGCAGTACTTC	CAILTEGAFREQYF
TRBJ2-5	-	TRBV19	-	TGTGCCAGTAGTACCTTACAAGAGACCCAGTACTTC	CASSTLQETQYF
TRBJ2-1	-	TRBV20-1	-	TGCAGTGCTAGAGGTCCTAATGAGCAGTTCTTC	CSARGPNEQFF
TRBJ2-7	once	TRBV27	TRBD2	TGTGCCAGCAGTGGACTAGTGCGATCCTTAAACGAGCAGTACTTC	CASSGLVRSLNEQYF
TRBJ1-1	-	TRBV2	-	TGTGCCAGCAGTGGATCAGGGGCCCGAGAAGCTTTCTTT	CASSGSGAREAFF
TRBJ2-2	-	TRBV4-2	-	TGTGCCAGCAGCCGAGGGAGCGACACCGGGGAGCTGTTTTTT	CASSRGSDTGELFF
TRBJ2-7	few	TRBV5-1	TRBD2	TGCGCCAGCAGCTCATTAGCGGGAGGGGACTACGAGCAGTACTTC	CASSSLAGGDYEQYF
TRBJ2-5	few	TRBV5-1	-	TGCGCCAGCAGCTTGGACAGTAGTTCGAAGACCCAGTACTTC	CASSLDSSSKTQYF
TRBJ2-1	-	TRBV11-2	-	TGTGCCAGCAGCTTAGCTAGAGGGGGTTACAATGAGCAGTTCTTC	CASSLARGGYNEQFF